This T cell receptor (beta chain) was recorded in a study of T cell changes during pregnancy in multiple sclerosis. Deletions cut 3 bases from V and 3 bases from J, with 5 bases between. The CDR3 extends over 12 amino acids. Germline CDR1 is MDHEN and CDR2 is SYDVKM. Only in-frame clones appear in the TCRdb table, and some are missing; sequencing was by immunoSEQ multiplex PCR. The sample consists of about 72,000 clones, roughly 91% of them appearing once. V gene TRBV28 combines with J gene TRBJ1-2; D not certain. The sequence was obtained from a female donor in good health, enrolled as a control in a pregnancy study. The sequences come from peripheral blood, collected in the third trimester of pregnancy. CDR3 DNA sequence: TGTGCCAGCAGTTTCACAGACTATGGCTACACCTTC. This sequence encodes CASSFTDYGYTF.